The clone carrying this T cell receptor beta chain was found many times. The target antigen is unknown. TCRdb re-called the multiplex PCR reads with MiXCR, one entry per CDR3 protein. Here the sample spans about 200,000 distinct CDR3 sequences, about 34% being singletons. Breast cancer patients provided tissue from their axillary draining lymph nodes. This entry is derived from a study of breast tumors, draining lymph nodes, adjacent tissues. Points from the study as a whole: Tumor TCR diversity was below lymph nodes but above nontumor tissue. Luminal-like breast cancer showed significantly greater tumor-nontumor repertoire similarity than basal-like breast cancer did. Tumor T cell lymph node origin was a supported hypothesis, not proven.

Trimming left V 3 bases short and J 7 bases short, with 13 bases between. The germline V gene encodes CDR1 SEHNR and CDR2 FQNEAQ (reference sequence). This CDR3 spans 13 amino acids. The receptor was isolated from a female donor with breast cancer. Some clones in this sample may be carry-over from other donors' samples. The sample taken for sequencing was axillary lymph node tissue. The V gene is TRBV7-9, the J gene TRBJ2-7; possibly TRBD1 for D (5 bases). The CDR3 bases are TGTGCCAGCAGCTTTGGGGCCTCCTGGGAGCAGTACTTC. It yields the protein CASSFGASWEQYF. The full variable domain, its missing parts supplied by reference TRBV7-9 and TRBJ2-7, is DTGVSQNPRHKITKRGQNVTFRCDPISEHNRLYWYRQTLGQGPEFLTYFQNEAQLEKSRLLSDRFSAERPKGSFSTLEIQRTEQGDSAMYLCASSFGASWEQYFGPGTRLTVT.